These T cell receptor beta chains were read from a single sample in a study of early T cells in non-severe SARS-CoV-2 infection. In TCRdb, the 5' RACE reads were re-called with MiXCR into one record per CDR3 protein. The sample carries tens of thousands of distinct CDR3 sequences, more than 13% recorded once. The sequences come from whole blood, collected at baseline. All receptors derive from an adult who was a healthcare worker with PCR-confirmed SARS-CoV-2 infection or an uninfected control (not recorded which). CDR3s include the opening cysteine and the closing phenylalanine or tryptophan. The D gene is left open where the match is weak. Rows may omit the clone size; those that give it use once, few, many or a size class.

J gene | D gene | V gene | clone size | CDR3 protein | CDR3 DNA
TRBJ1-1 | TRBD1 | TRBV28 | many | CASSFITRMDRSTEAFF | TGTGCCAGCAGTTTCATCACTCGCATGGACAGGAGTACTGAAGCTTTCTTT
TRBJ2-5 | TRBD2 | TRBV18 | few | CASSPISLAGGGQETQYF | TGTGCCAGCTCACCGATCTCTCTAGCGGGAGGTGGCCAAGAGACCCAGTACTTC
TRBJ2-7 | NA | TRBV5-1 | many | CASSLDRAYEQYF | TGCGCCAGCAGCTTGGACAGAGCCTACGAGCAGTACTTC
TRBJ2-1 | NA | TRBV5-1 | few | CASSLNARGYEQFF | TGCGCCAGCAGCTTGAATGCAAGGGGTTATGAGCAGTTCTTC
TRBJ1-5 | NA | TRBV30 | few | CAWSRSGPGVQPQHF | TGTGCCTGGAGTCGATCGGGGCCAGGGGTCCAGCCCCAGCATTTT
TRBJ2-1 | TRBD2 | TRBV6-5 | NA | CASSYSAGGPSNEQFF | TGTGCCAGCAGTTACTCGGCGGGAGGGCCTAGTAATGAGCAGTTCTTC
TRBJ2-7 | NA | TRBV6-1 | NA | CASSEGQDRYEQYF | TGTGCCAGCAGTGAAGGACAGGACCGCTACGAGCAGTACTTC
TRBJ2-2 | NA | TRBV6-6 | NA | CATLTGEGTGELFF | TGTGCCACTCTAACGGGAGAGGGCACCGGGGAGCTGTTTTTT
TRBJ1-2 | NA | TRBV15 | few | CATSRDRANYGYTF | TGTGCCACCAGCAGAGACAGAGCTAACTATGGCTACACCTTC
TRBJ1-2 | TRBD1 | TRBV19 | many | CASSIVARQGGGYTF | TGTGCCAGTAGTATAGTGGCCCGACAGGGTGGCGGCTACACCTTC
TRBJ1-4 | NA | TRBV18 | many | CASSPLTATNEKLFF | TGTGCCAGCTCACCCCTGACAGCAACTAATGAAAAACTGTTTTTT
TRBJ1-6 | NA | TRBV5-1 | NA | CASSLAPNSPLHF | TGCGCCAGCAGCTTGGCCCCAAATTCACCCCTCCACTTT
TRBJ2-3 | NA | TRBV15 | NA | CATSSPVWGGEGDTQYF | TGTGCCACCAGCAGCCCAGTTTGGGGGGGCGAAGGGGATACGCAGTATTTT
TRBJ1-1 | NA | TRBV20-1 | many | CSATTVGSMNTEAFF | TGCAGTGCAACGACAGTGGGCTCCATGAACACTGAAGCTTTCTTT
TRBJ1-1 | NA | TRBV18 | NA | CASSPGPNIEAFF | TGTGCCAGCTCACCGGGACCGAACATAGAAGCTTTCTTT
TRBJ2-5 | TRBD2 | TRBV20-1 | NA | CSASPGTSGKETQYF | TGCAGTGCAAGCCCCGGGACTAGCGGAAAAGAGACCCAGTACTTC
TRBJ2-7 | TRBD2 | TRBV5-1 | few | CASSTGTSGRNYEQYF | TGCGCCAGCAGCACCGGGACTAGCGGGAGAAACTACGAGCAGTACTTC
TRBJ2-3 | TRBD2 | TRBV7-8 | NA | CASSLASGGLTDTQYF | TGTGCCAGCAGCTTAGCTAGCGGGGGGCTCACAGATACGCAGTATTTT
TRBJ2-7 | NA | TRBV20-1 | NA | CSARPGGLYEQYF | TGCAGTGCTCGTCCAGGGGGGCTGTACGAGCAGTACTTC
TRBJ1-4 | NA | TRBV3-1 | few | CASSLNEKLFF | TGTGCCAGCAGCTTGAATGAAAAACTGTTTTTT
TRBJ2-7 | NA | TRBV28 | NA | CASSLPQGYEQYF | TGTGCCAGCAGTCTCCCCCAGGGGTACGAGCAGTACTTC
TRBJ2-7 | NA | TRBV6-1 | NA | CASSEYQQAGQYF | TGTGCCAGCAGTGAATATCAGCAAGCGGGGCAGTACTTC
TRBJ2-1 | NA | TRBV5-1 | NA | CASSLFNNEQFF | TGCGCCAGCAGCTTGTTTAACAATGAGCAGTTCTTC
TRBJ2-7 | TRBD2 | TRBV4-2 | NA | CASSQEASGTYEQYF | TGTGCCAGCAGCCAAGAGGCTAGCGGTACCTACGAGCAGTACTTC
TRBJ1-2 | NA | TRBV10-3 | few | CAISDIGTMNYGYTF | TGTGCCATCAGTGATATTGGAACCATGAACTATGGCTACACCTTC
TRBJ2-2 | NA | TRBV12-3/TRBV12-4 | many | CASSPLGVGKDRTGELFF | TGTGCCAGCAGTCCCCTAGGTGTCGGGAAAGATAGGACCGGGGAGCTGTTTTTT
TRBJ1-3 | NA | TRBV7-2 | NA | CASRPTGASGNTIYF | TGTGCCAGCAGGCCTACAGGAGCCTCTGGAAACACCATATATTTT
TRBJ2-3 | TRBD1 | TRBV7-8 | NA | CASSTGQGVSTDTQYF | TGTGCCAGCAGCACAGGACAGGGTGTGAGCACAGATACGCAGTATTTT
TRBJ2-7 | TRBD1 | TRBV25-1 | few | CAGGTGSEQYF | TGTGCCGGGGGGACAGGGTCCGAGCAGTACTTC
TRBJ1-1 | TRBD1 | TRBV7-9 | NA | CASQADGSFGIGQGQTEAFF | TGTGCCAGCCAGGCGGATGGGAGCTTCGGGATAGGACAGGGGCAAACTGAAGCTTTCTTT
TRBJ2-6 | TRBD1 | TRBV12-3/TRBV12-4 | NA | CASSTGAGANVLTF | TGTGCCAGCAGCACAGGGGCTGGGGCCAACGTCCTGACTTTC
TRBJ2-3 | NA | TRBV27 | NA | CASSFSATTDTQYF | TGTGCCAGCAGTTTTAGCGCGACCACAGATACGCAGTATTTT
TRBJ2-1 | NA | TRBV4-1 | NA | CASRQNNEQFF | TGCGCCAGCAGACAGAACAATGAGCAGTTCTTC
TRBJ2-1 | NA | TRBV6-5 | few | CASRGAGVLYNEQFF | TGTGCCAGCCGGGGGGCGGGGGTTCTCTACAATGAGCAGTTCTTC
TRBJ2-7 | NA | TRBV11-2 | few | CASSPPGLDEQYF | TGTGCCAGCAGCCCCCCGGGCCTGGACGAGCAGTACTTC
TRBJ2-3 | NA | TRBV20-1 | few | CSARDSRDTQYF | TGCAGTGCTAGAGATTCTAGAGATACGCAGTATTTT
TRBJ2-6 | NA | TRBV12-3/TRBV12-4 | many | CASSLDGTSRNSGANVLTF | TGTGCCAGCAGTCTAGACGGGACAAGCCGAAACTCTGGGGCCAACGTCCTGACTTTC
TRBJ2-2 | NA | TRBV14 | many | CASSLATNTGELFF | TGTGCCAGCAGCCTAGCGACGAACACCGGGGAGCTGTTTTTT
TRBJ2-1 | TRBD1 | TRBV2 | many | CASKDRGNEQFF | TGTGCCAGCAAGGACAGGGGCAATGAGCAGTTCTTC
TRBJ1-1 | NA | TRBV20-1 | NA | CSASQRDRNTEAFF | TGCAGTGCTAGTCAAAGGGACCGAAACACTGAAGCTTTCTTT
TRBJ2-1 | NA | TRBV27 | NA | CASSPYPPLRSYNEQFF | TGTGCCAGCAGTCCCTACCCCCCTTTGAGGTCCTACAATGAGCAGTTCTTC
TRBJ2-3 | TRBD2 | TRBV27 | many | CASSLSSGSTDTQYF | TGTGCCAGCAGTTTATCTAGCGGGAGCACAGATACGCAGTATTTT
TRBJ1-1 | NA | TRBV5-6 | NA | CASSYGFFEASF | TGTGCCAGCAGCTACGGATTCTTTGAAGCTTCCTTT
TRBJ2-1 | NA | TRBV6-1 | many | CASSAYNEQFF | TGTGCCAGCAGTGCCTACAATGAGCAGTTCTTC
TRBJ2-5 | TRBD2 | TRBV12-3/TRBV12-4 | NA | CASSPIAGGRETQYF | TGTGCCAGCAGTCCTATAGCGGGAGGCCGGGAGACCCAGTACTTC
TRBJ2-7 | NA | TRBV27 | NA | CASSDRAPYEQYF | TGTGCCAGCAGTGACCGGGCACCCTACGAGCAGTACTTC
TRBJ2-3 | NA | TRBV18 | NA | CASGFTDTQYF | TGTGCCAGCGGATTCACAGATACGCAGTATTTT
TRBJ2-1 | TRBD2 | TRBV7-9 | few | CASSLGASGKNEQFF | TGTGCCAGCAGCTTAGGGGCTAGCGGGAAAAATGAGCAGTTCTTC
TRBJ1-5 | NA | TRBV24-1 | few | CATTQSRYQPQHF | TGTGCCACCACTCAGAGCAGATATCAGCCCCAGCATTTT